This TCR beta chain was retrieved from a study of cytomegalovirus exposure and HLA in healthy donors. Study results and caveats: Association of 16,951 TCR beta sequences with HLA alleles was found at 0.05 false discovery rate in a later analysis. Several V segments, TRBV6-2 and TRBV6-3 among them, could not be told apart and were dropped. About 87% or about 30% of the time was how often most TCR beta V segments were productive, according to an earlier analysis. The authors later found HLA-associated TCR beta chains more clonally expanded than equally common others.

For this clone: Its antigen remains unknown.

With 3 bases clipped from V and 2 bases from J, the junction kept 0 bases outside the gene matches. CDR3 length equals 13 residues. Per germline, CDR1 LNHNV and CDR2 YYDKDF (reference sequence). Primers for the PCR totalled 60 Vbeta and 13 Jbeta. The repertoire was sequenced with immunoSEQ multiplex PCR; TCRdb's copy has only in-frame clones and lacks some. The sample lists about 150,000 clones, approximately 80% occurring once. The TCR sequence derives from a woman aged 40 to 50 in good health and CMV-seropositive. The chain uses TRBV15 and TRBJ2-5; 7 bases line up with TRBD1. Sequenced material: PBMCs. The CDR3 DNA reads TGTGCCACCAGCAGGGACAGGCAAGAGACCCAGTACTTC. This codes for CATSRDRQETQYF.